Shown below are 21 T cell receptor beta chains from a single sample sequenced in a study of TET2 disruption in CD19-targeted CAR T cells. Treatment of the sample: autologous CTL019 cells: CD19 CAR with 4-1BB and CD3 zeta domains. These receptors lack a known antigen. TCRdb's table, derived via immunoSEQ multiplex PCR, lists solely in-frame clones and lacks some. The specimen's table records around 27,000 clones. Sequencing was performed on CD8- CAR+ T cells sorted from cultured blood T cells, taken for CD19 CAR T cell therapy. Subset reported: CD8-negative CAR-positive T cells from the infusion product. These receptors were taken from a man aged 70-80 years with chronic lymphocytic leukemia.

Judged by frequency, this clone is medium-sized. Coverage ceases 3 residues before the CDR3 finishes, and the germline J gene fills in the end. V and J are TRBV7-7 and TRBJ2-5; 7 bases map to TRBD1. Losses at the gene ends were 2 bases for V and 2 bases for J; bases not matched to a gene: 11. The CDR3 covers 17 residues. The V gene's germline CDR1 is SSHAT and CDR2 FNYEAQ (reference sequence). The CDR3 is CASSLSPLKGAQETQYF. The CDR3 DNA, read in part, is TGTGCCAGCAGCTTAAGCCCATTGAAGGGGGCACAAGAGACC.

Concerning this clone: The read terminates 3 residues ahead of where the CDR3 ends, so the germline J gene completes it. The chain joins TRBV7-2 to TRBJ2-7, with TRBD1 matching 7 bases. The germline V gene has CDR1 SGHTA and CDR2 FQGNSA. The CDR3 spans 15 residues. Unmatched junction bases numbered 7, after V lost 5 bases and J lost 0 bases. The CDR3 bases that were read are TGTGCCAGCAGCAGGGGACAGTTAATCTCCTACGAG. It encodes CASSRGQLISYE. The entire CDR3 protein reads CASSRGQLISYEQYF.

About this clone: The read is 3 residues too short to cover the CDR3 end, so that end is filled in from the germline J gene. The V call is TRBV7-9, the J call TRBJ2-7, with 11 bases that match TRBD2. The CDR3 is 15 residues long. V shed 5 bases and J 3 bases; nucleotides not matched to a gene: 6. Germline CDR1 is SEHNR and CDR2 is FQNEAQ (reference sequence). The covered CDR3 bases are TGTGCCAGCAGCATGACTAGCGGGGCCGTCTACGAG. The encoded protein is CASSMTSGAVYE. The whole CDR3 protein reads CASSMTSGAVYEQYF.

The covered CDR3 bases are TGCGCCAGCAGTGCCCTGGTCGGCGAG. Translated, it gives CASSALVGE. In full, the CDR3 is CASSALVGEQYF. The chain has TRBV10-2 and TRBJ2-7; D is unclear. The read ends 3 residues shy of where the CDR3 ends; the end is completed using the germline J gene. This CDR3 contains 12 residues. Germline loops: CDR1 WSHSY, CDR2 SAAADI. The ends were cut back, 4 bases at V and 6 bases at J, with 10 bases in the middle.

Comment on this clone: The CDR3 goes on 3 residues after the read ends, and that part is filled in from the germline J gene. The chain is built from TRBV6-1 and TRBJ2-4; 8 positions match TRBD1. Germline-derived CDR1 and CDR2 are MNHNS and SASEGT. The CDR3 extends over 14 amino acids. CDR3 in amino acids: CASSEDRAPYGQYF. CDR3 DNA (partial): TGTGCCAGCAGTGAGGACAGGGCCCCATATGGT.

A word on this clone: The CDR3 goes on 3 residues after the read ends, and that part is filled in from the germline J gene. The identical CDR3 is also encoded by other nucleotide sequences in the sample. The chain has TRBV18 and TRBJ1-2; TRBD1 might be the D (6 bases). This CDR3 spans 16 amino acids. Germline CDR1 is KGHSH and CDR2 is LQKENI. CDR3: CASSPETGWAKNIYTF. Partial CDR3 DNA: TGTGCCAGCTCCCCCGAGACAGGTTGGGCCAAAAACATT.

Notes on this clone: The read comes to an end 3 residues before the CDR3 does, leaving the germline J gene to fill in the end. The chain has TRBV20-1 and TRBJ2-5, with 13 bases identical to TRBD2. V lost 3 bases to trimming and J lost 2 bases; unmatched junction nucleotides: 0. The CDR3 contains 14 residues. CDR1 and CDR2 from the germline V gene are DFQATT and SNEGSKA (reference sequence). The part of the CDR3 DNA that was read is TGCAGTGCTAGGACTAGCGGGGGGCAAGAGACC. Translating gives CSARTSGGQET. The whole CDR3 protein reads CSARTSGGQETQYF.

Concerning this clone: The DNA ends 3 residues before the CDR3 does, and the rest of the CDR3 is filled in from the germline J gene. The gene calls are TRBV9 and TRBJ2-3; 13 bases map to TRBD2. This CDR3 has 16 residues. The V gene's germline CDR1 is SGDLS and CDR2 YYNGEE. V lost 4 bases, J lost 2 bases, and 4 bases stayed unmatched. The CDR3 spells CASSIGTSGDTDTQYF. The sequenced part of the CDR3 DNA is TGTGCCAGCAGCATCGGGACTAGCGGGGACACAGATACG.

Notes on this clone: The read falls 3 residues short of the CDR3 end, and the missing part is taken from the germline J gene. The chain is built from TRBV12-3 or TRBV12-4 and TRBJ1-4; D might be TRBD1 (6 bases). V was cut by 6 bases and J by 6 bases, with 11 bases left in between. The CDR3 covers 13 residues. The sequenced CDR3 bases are TGTGCCAGCAGCCCCCAGGGGTATGAAAAA. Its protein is CASSPQGYEK. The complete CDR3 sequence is CASSPQGYEKLFF.

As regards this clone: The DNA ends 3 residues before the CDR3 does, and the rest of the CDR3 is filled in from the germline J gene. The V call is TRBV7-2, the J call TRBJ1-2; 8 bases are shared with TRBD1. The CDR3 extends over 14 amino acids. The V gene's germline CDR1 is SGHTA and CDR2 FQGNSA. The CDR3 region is CASSLNTGGSGYTF. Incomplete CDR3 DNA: TGTGCCAGCAGCTTAAACACAGGGGGGAGCGGC.

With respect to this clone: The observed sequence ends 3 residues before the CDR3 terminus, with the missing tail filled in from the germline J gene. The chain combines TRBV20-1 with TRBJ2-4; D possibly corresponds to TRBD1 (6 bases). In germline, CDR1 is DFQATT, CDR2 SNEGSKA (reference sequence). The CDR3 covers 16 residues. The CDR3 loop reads CSARDSGRGYGETQYF. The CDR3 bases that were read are TGCAGTGCTAGAGATTCGGGCAGGGGTTACGGAGAGACT.

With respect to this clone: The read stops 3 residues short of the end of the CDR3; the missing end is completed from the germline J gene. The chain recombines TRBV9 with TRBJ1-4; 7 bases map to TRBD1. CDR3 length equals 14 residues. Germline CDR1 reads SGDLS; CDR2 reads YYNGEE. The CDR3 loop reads CASSPRDRNSPLFF. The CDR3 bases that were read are TGTGCCAGCAGCCCCCGGGACAGAAATTCACCA.

CDR3 DNA (partial): TGTGCCAGCAGCTTAGGGACAGGGGGCGATCAGCCC. Translated, it gives CASSLGTGGDQP. The whole CDR3 protein is CASSLGTGGDQPQHF. V is TRBV11-2 and J is TRBJ1-5; 11 bases are shared with TRBD1. Read coverage stops 3 residues before the CDR3 terminus; the germline J gene supplies the remainder. The CDR3 consists of 15 residues. Trimming at V came to 1 base and at J to 5 bases, leaving 1 base not matched to a gene. Per germline, CDR1 SGHAT and CDR2 FQNNGV.

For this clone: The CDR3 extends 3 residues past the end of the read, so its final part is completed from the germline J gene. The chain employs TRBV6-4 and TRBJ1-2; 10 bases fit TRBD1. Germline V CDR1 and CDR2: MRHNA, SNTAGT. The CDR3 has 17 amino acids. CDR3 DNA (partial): TGTGCCAGCAGGGACAGGGGGGGCCTCGCAACCAAAAACATC. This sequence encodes CASRDRGGLATKNI. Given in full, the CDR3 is CASRDRGGLATKNIYTF.

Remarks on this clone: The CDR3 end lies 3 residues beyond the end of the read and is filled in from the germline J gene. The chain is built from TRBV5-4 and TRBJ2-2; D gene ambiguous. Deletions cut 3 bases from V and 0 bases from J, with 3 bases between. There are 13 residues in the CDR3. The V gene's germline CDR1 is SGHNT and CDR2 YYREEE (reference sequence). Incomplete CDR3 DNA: TGTGCCAGCAGCTCGGCGAACACCGGGGAG. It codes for CASSSANTGE. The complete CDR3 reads CASSSANTGELFF.

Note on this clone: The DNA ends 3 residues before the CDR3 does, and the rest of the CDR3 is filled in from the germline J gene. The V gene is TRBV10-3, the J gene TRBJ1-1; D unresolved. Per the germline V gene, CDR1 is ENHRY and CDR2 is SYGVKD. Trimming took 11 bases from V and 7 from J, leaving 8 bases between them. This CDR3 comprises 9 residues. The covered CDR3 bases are TGTGCCTTTTCGGGTGAA. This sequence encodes CAFSGE. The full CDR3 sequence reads CAFSGEAFF.

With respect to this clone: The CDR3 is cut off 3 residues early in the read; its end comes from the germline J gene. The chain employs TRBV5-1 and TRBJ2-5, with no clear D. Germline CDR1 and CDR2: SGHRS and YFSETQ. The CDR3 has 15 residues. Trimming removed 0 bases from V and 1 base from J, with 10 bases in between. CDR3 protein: CASSLGWQIQETQYF. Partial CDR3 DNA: TGCGCCAGCAGCTTGGGTTGGCAAATCCAAGAGACC.

The sequenced CDR3 bases are TGCAGCGTTCGGGGGGCGGCGGGAAACATT. Amino acids: CSVRGAAGNI. The complete CDR3 sequence is CSVRGAAGNIQYF. This chain connects TRBV29-1 to TRBJ2-4; D might be TRBD2 (7 bases). Sequencing ends 3 residues short of the CDR3 end; the germline J gene provides the rest. Trimming removed 5 bases at V and 6 bases at J, with 14 bases between. Germline loops: CDR1 SQVTM, CDR2 ANQGSEA. The CDR3 extends over 13 amino acids.

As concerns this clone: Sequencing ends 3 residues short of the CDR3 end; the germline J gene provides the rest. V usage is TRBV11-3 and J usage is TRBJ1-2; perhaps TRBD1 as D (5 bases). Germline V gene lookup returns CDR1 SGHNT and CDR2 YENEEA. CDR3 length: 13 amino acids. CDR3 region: CASSFSLTDTYTF. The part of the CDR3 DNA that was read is TGTGCCAGCAGCTTTTCATTGACAGATACC.

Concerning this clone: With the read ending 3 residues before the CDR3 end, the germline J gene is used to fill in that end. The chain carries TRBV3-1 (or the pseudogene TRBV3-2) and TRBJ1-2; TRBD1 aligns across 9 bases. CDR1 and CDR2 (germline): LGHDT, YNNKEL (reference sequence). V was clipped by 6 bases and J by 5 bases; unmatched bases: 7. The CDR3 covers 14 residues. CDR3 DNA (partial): TGTGCCAGCAGTCCTAGACAGGGGGAATATGGC. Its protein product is CASSPRQGEYG. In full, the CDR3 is CASSPRQGEYGYTF.

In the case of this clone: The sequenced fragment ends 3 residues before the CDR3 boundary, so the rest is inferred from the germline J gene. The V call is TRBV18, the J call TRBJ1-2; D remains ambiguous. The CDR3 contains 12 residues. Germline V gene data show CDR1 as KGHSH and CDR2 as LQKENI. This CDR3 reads CASSDGGRDYTF. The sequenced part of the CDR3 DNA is TGTGCCAGCTCAGACGGAGGGCGTGAC.